The entry below gives a single T cell receptor (beta chain) sequence along with its context. The data were taken from a study of blood T cell repertoires in COVID-19. About the study: Collection of acute and convalescent COVID-19 samples took place in the United States, Italy and Spain. In each case, the material was cDNA or gDNA derived from T cells, B-cell-depleted T cells, or PBMCs.

The CDR3 extends over 14 amino acids. CDR1 and CDR2 from the germline V gene are SEHNR and FQNEAQ (reference sequence). Trimming stripped 2 bases from V and 2 bases from J, with 8 bases between. Source study methods: Amplification of reference gene primers provided the estimated nucleated cell counts. TCRdb's table, derived via immunoSEQ multiplex PCR, lists solely in-frame clones and lacks some. The V and J calls and clone size come from that table; D and trimming were worked out from the DNA. The sample has tens of thousands of clones; around 91% are singletons. The V and J genes are TRBV7-9 and TRBJ2-3; TRBD1 might be the D (5 bases). The sequencing input was peripheral blood. This sequence originates from a human donor in a cohort sampled during active COVID-19. In nucleotides, the CDR3 is TGTGCCAGCAGCTTAATGGGGCTCACAGATACGCAGTATTTT. Encoded protein: CASSLMGLTDTQYF.